This TCR beta chain was documented in a study of beta chain features in type 1 diabetes. Across the whole study: On cell yields, gender and age, patients and healthy donors were similar.

Concerning this clone itself: Its antigen is unknown.

Notes on the study in general: HLA influence on TCRB rearrangement stayed unresolved here. All four CD4+ subsets from Type 1 diabetes patients carried moderately but significantly shorter TCRB CDR3s. Within patients, naive, central memory and Treg TCRB repertoires seemed more similar than within healthy donors.

The CDR3 spans 15 residues. Looked up from germline, CDR1 is SGHVS and CDR2 is FNYEAQ. The ends were cut back, 0 bases at V and 3 bases at J, with 9 bases in the middle. The sequenced template was cDNA made from the entire isolated RNA. Data came from immunoSEQ multiplex PCR; TCRdb stores just in-frame clones and leaves some out. The sample has about 650,000 clones; 9.5% to 15% are singletons. The clonotype comes from a man aged 30 to 45 with type 1 diabetes. Sequenced material: naive CD4+ T cells from blood. The genes are TRBV7-6 and TRBJ2-1; perhaps TRBD2 as D (5 bases). Here the CDR3 reads CASSLAPGDYNEQFF. In DNA form, the CDR3 reads TGTGCCAGCAGCTTAGCGCCCGGGGACTACAATGAGCAGTTCTTC. Looking up the rest from reference TRBV7-6 and TRBJ2-1 gives the full variable domain: GAGVSQSPRYKVTKRGQDVALRCDPISGHVSLYWYRQALGQGPEFLTYFNYEAQQDKSGLPNDRFSAERPEGSISTLTIQRTEQRDSAMYRCASSLAPGDYNEQFFGPGTRLTVL.